Presented here are 29 T cell receptor beta chains from one specimen sequenced in a study of blood T cell repertoires in COVID-19. The assay was immunoSEQ multiplex PCR, and TCRdb's table has in-frame clones only and misses some. The repertoire holds about 77,000 clones, less than 85% seen once, with less than 25% in the top ten. The sequenced sample was peripheral blood. The source of these receptors is a man aged 55 to 69 with acute or convalescent COVID-19.

V gene TRBV10-3 combines with J gene TRBJ2-2; unclear D gene. Trimming pared 2 bases from V and 4 bases from J, leaving 8 bases between. This CDR3 is built from 14 residues. The germline V gene encodes CDR1 ENHRY and CDR2 SYGVKD. Here the CDR3 reads CAISEPLATGELFF. The CDR3 coding sequence is TGTGCCATCAGTGAGCCCTTGGCCACCGGGGAGCTGTTTTTT.

This clone was recorded once. The V and J genes are TRBV10-1 and TRBJ1-1; 8 bases match TRBD1. V lost 0 bases and J lost 5; bases outside the gene matches: 5. This CDR3 is 15 amino acids long. Germline CDR1 reads WNHNN; CDR2 reads SYGVQD (reference sequence). As DNA, the CDR3 is TGCGCCAGCAGTGAGTCCCCAGGGGGCTGGACTGAAGCTTTCTTT. Protein product: CASSESPGGWTEAFF.

This chain uses TRBV9 with TRBJ2-7; TRBD1 is a possible D gene (5 bases). Trimming stripped 0 bases from V and 5 bases from J, with 9 bases between. This CDR3 is 13 amino acids long. Germline CDR1 and CDR2: SGDLS and YYNGEE. Here the CDR3 reads CASSVAARDEQYF. The DNA for the CDR3 is TGTGCCAGCAGCGTAGCTGCCAGGGACGAGCAGTACTTC.

This clone was seen more than once but under ten times. The chain couples TRBV27 to TRBJ1-6; TRBD1 matches 7 bases. Germline values: CDR1 MNHEY, CDR2 SMNVEV (reference sequence). CDR3 length equals 12 residues. Trimming took 6 bases from V and 10 from J; bases not matched to a gene: 3. The CDR3 loop is CASRTGESPLHF. For the CDR3, the DNA is TGTGCCAGCAGAACAGGGGAATCACCCCTCCACTTT.

This clone occurred once. V gene TRBV10-3 combines with J gene TRBJ1-1, with D unclear. Trimming removed 10 bases at V and 1 base at J, with 13 bases between. Germline values: CDR1 ENHRY, CDR2 SYGVKD. The CDR3 extends over 13 amino acids. In DNA, the CDR3 is TGTGCCACCCAGTTAGCCGGGAACACTGAAGCTTTCTTT. This gives the protein CATQLAGNTEAFF.

The V and J genes are TRBV7-9 and TRBJ2-2, with no clear D. Looked up from germline, CDR1 is SEHNR and CDR2 is FQNEAQ (reference sequence). The CDR3 totals 16 residues. With 1 base removed from V and 0 bases from J, the gap between germline ends came to 9 bases. The CDR3 sequence is CASSLVWAPNTGELFF. For the CDR3, the DNA is TGTGCCAGCAGCTTAGTGTGGGCACCGAACACCGGGGAGCTGTTTTTT.

This chain uses TRBV19 with TRBJ2-7; perhaps TRBD1 as D (5 bases). Trimming stripped 3 bases from V and 3 bases from J, with 12 bases between. Per germline, CDR1 LNHDA and CDR2 SQIVND (reference sequence). This CDR3 spans 14 amino acids. In nucleotides, the CDR3 is TGTGCCAGTAGTATTGGCAGGGCCGACTACGAGCAGTACTTC. It codes for CASSIGRADYEQYF.

This clone was picked up a small number of times. DNA for the CDR3: TGTGCCAGCAGTCAGGACTACGAGCAGTACTTC. Amino acid sequence: CASSQDYEQYF. The chain employs TRBV28 and TRBJ2-7; D is undetermined. The CDR3 totals 11 residues. The germline V gene has CDR1 MDHEN and CDR2 SYDVKM. The V and J ends lost 5 bases and 3 bases respectively, with 5 bases between them.

This clone appeared a single time. This chain links TRBV20-1 with TRBJ1-5; D gene unclear. The CDR3 is 11 amino acids. The germline V and J ends were trimmed by 3 bases and 5 bases, with 5 bases remaining between them. Looked up from germline, CDR1 is DFQATT and CDR2 is SNEGSKA (reference sequence). The chain's CDR3 is CSASGDQPQHF. The CDR3 bases are TGCAGTGCTAGCGGAGATCAGCCCCAGCATTTT.

The chain links TRBV24-1 to TRBJ1-1; D is unclear. Trimming shortened V by 4 bases and J by 3 bases, and 8 bases separated the two germline ends. The CDR3 loop spans 13 amino acids. Germline CDR1 and CDR2: KGHDR and SFDVKD. CDR3 sequence (DNA): TGTGCCACCAGTGACCCCGGGGACACTGAAGCTTTCTTT. Its protein product is CATSDPGDTEAFF.

The chain is built from TRBV5-5 and TRBJ2-1; 8 nucleotides line up with TRBD2. Unmatched junction bases numbered 5, after V lost 0 bases and J lost 9 bases. CDR3 length: 14 amino acids. Germline CDR1 reads SGHKS; CDR2 reads YYEKEE (reference sequence). The CDR3 region is CASSLEAGDGEQFF. CDR3 nucleotides: TGTGCCAGCAGCTTGGAAGCGGGAGATGGTGAGCAGTTCTTC.

The V call is TRBV15, the J call TRBJ1-1; D is ambiguous. The CDR3 is 14 residues long. Germline assignment: CDR1 LNHNV and CDR2 YYDKDF (reference sequence). V lost 4 bases to trimming and J lost 1 base, with 10 bases between them. CDR3 in DNA: TGTGCCACCAGCAACGACTATGAGAACACTGAAGCTTTCTTT. This codes for CATSNDYENTEAFF.

CDR3 protein: CAISGGQGAGNSPLHF. CDR3 in DNA: TGTGCCATCAGTGGGGGGCAGGGCGCAGGAAATTCACCCCTCCACTTT. The chain combines TRBV10-3 with TRBJ1-6; perhaps TRBD1 as D (6 bases). Germline CDR1 is ENHRY and CDR2 is SYGVKD. CDR3 length: 16 residues. Trimming took off 4 bases at V and 7 bases at J, with 17 bases between the two ends.

The chain employs TRBV30 and TRBJ2-2, with 7 bases aligning to TRBD1. Trimming at V came to 4 bases and at J to 1 base, leaving 0 bases not matched to a gene. CDR3 size: 13 residues. CDR1 is GTSNPN, CDR2 SVGIG, per germline (reference sequence). This CDR3 reads CAWTGGNTGELFF. The DNA for the CDR3 is TGTGCCTGGACAGGGGGGAACACCGGGGAGCTGTTTTTT.

The chain is built from TRBV14 and TRBJ2-5; 9 bases match TRBD1. The CDR3 is 16 amino acids. The V gene end was trimmed by 0 bases and the J gene end by 4 bases; junction bases not matched to a gene: 6. Looked up from germline, CDR1 is SGHDN and CDR2 is FVKESK. DNA of the CDR3: TGTGCCAGCAGCCAAGAGTGGGACAGGGCAGGAGAGACCCAGTACTTC. It is translated as CASSQEWDRAGETQYF.

This sequence joins TRBV28 and TRBJ2-3; TRBD2 matches at 8 bases. Germline CDR1 MDHEN, CDR2 SYDVKM. With 7 bases clipped from V and 4 bases from J, the junction kept 10 bases outside the gene matches. This CDR3 has 15 amino acids. CDR3 region: CASIPSGSWADTQYF. CDR3 sequence (DNA): TGTGCCAGCATCCCGAGCGGGAGTTGGGCAGATACGCAGTATTTT. Using reference TRBV28 and TRBJ2-3 for the parts outside the CDR3, the full variable domain is DVKVTQSSRYLVKRTGEKVFLECVQDMDHENMFWYRQDPGLGLRLIYFSYDVKMKEKGDIPEGYSVSREKKERFSLILESASTNQTSMYLCASIPSGSWADTQYFGPGTRLTVL.

The genes are TRBV21-1 and TRBJ2-3; TRBD2 is the table's D call and was not checked against the DNA. TRBV21-1 constitutes a pseudogene. The CDR3 is made up of 16 amino acids. Here the CDR3 reads CASSAPSGLARDTQYF. CDR3 sequence (DNA): TGTGCCAGCAGCGCGCCCTCCGGACTAGCGAGGGATACGCAGTATTTT.

The chain links TRBV7-8 to TRBJ2-3; 7 nucleotides match TRBD1. Looked up from germline, CDR1 is SGHVS and CDR2 is FQNEAQ. V dropped 4 bases and J dropped 0; count of bases not matched to a gene: 1. The CDR3 runs to 14 residues. The CDR3 here is CASSWDSSTDTQYF. For the CDR3, the DNA is TGTGCCAGCAGCTGGGACAGCAGCACAGATACGCAGTATTTT.

The sample holds a few counts of this clone. The gene calls are TRBV5-1 and TRBJ2-7; 7 bases are shared with TRBD1. Germline values: CDR1 SGHRS, CDR2 YFSETQ. Trimming removed 0 bases from V and 3 bases from J; junction bases left unmatched: 6. CDR3 length: 15 residues. CDR3 DNA sequence: TGCGCCAGCAGCTTGGATCCAGGGGGTAACTACGAGCAGTACTTC. Its protein product is CASSLDPGGNYEQYF.

The chain recombines TRBV14 with TRBJ2-2; TRBD2 agrees at 8 bases. The CDR3 runs 14 residues. Germline CDR1 and CDR2: SGHDN and FVKESK. V shed 8 bases, J shed 2 bases, and the junction held 4 bases outside the gene matches. Here the CDR3 DNA reads TGTGCCAGCCTACTAGCGGCAAACACCGGGGAGCTGTTTTTT. Amino acid sequence: CASLLAANTGELFF.

The chain employs TRBV20-1 and TRBJ2-7; no firm D call. CDR3 size: 12 residues. Germline V gene lookup returns CDR1 DFQATT and CDR2 SNEGSKA (reference sequence). Trimming shortened V by 3 bases and J by 5 bases, and 11 bases separated the two germline ends. In DNA form, the CDR3 reads TGCAGTGCTAGTCGACTGATAGACGAGCAGTACGTC. This gives the protein CSASRLIDEQYV.

This chain joins TRBV5-1 and TRBJ2-7; 11 nucleotides align to TRBD2. The trim removed 1 base at V and 4 bases at J, leaving 16 bases unmatched. This CDR3 has 19 amino acids. Germline CDR1 SGHRS, CDR2 YFSETQ. The DNA of the CDR3 is TGCGCCAGCAGCTTGAAACTAGCGGGAGTTTCATCCAGACGGTACGAGCAGTACTTC. The encoded protein is CASSLKLAGVSSRRYEQYF.

The chain recombines TRBV10-3 with TRBJ2-1, with 12 nucleotides matching TRBD2. Trimming at V came to 8 bases and at J to 3 bases, leaving 14 bases not matched to a gene. The germline CDR1 and CDR2 sequences are ENHRY and SYGVKD. The CDR3 totals 18 residues. CDR3 loop: CAIASSSGRGEVYNEQFF. CDR3 DNA: TGTGCCATCGCTTCGTCTAGCGGGAGGGGGGAGGTCTACAATGAGCAGTTCTTC.

The chain has TRBV5-1 and TRBJ2-1, with 12 bases aligning to TRBD2. Germline CDR1 and CDR2: SGHRS and YFSETQ. The CDR3 is 16 residues long. The ends lost 0 bases at V and 7 bases at J; junction bases unmatched: 5. In DNA, the CDR3 is TGCGCCAGCAGCTTGGCACTAGCGGGAGGTGTGAATGAGCAGTTCTTC. Protein sequence: CASSLALAGGVNEQFF.

The V and J genes are TRBV3-1 (or the pseudogene TRBV3-2) and TRBJ2-3; TRBD1 matches at 11 bases. The V segment lost 0 bases and the J segment 4 bases; nucleotides outside the gene matches: 6. The germline V gene has CDR1 LGHDT and CDR2 YNNKEL (reference sequence). The CDR3 covers 17 residues. CDR3 sequence: CASSQEDRGPRADTQYF. As DNA, the CDR3 is TGTGCCAGCAGCCAAGAGGACAGGGGGCCTAGGGCAGATACGCAGTATTTT.

V and J are TRBV6-1 and TRBJ2-5; the match to TRBD2 covers 14 bases. The germline CDR1 and CDR2 sequences are MNHNS and SASEGT. The CDR3 contains 19 residues. J was trimmed by 3 bases and V by 0 bases; bases with no gene match: 9. The CDR3 coding sequence is TGTGCCAGCAGTGAAGCGGTGACTAGCGGGGGGGAATTAGAAGAGACCCAGTACTTC. Protein product: CASSEAVTSGGELEETQYF.

The CDR3 bases are TGTGCCACCAGTGATTCCAGGGGGCTGATAGAGACCCAGTACTTC. Translation gives CATSDSRGLIETQYF. The V and J genes are TRBV24-1 and TRBJ2-5; TRBD1 agrees at 8 bases. This CDR3 is built from 15 residues. Germline CDR1 is KGHDR and CDR2 is SFDVKD. V gave up 2 bases and J gave up 4 bases; unmatched junction bases: 5.

This clone has only one observation. V gene TRBV6-1 combines with J gene TRBJ1-5; the D is unclear. The CDR3 has 19 amino acids. The germline CDR1 and CDR2 sequences are MNHNS and SASEGT. V gave up 2 bases and J gave up 5 bases, with 25 bases separating them. CDR3 in DNA: TGTGCCAGCAGTGAAATGGGGAGGGAACCCCAAAAACCCCATCAGCCCCAGCATTTT. Protein sequence: CASSEMGREPQKPHQPQHF.

This chain uses TRBV5-1 with TRBJ1-1; the match to TRBD1 covers 7 bases. CDR3 length equals 14 residues. V lost 3 bases to trimming and J lost 8 bases; unmatched junction nucleotides: 10. The germline gives CDR1 SGHRS, CDR2 YFSETQ. DNA of the CDR3: TGCGCCAGCAGCTCGTTTCTCGGACAGGCCGAAGCTTTCTTT. Protein: CASSSFLGQAEAFF.